This T cell receptor beta chain appears in the sequencing data of a study of cytotoxic CD8 clonotypes in ibrutinib-treated CLL. Overall study: The study recorded mean values of around 250,000 productive templates and under 100,000 productive rearrangements per sample.

Depth targeted 1 in 200,000 to 1 in 1 million T cells, averaging approximately 10x coverage per clonotype. Method: immunoSEQ multiplex PCR; TCRdb's copy keeps in-frame clones and lacks some. Found here are tens of thousands of clones, 70% to 80% of them singletons; the top ten hold roughly 4.8%. This clone was found once. Its specificity is unknown. Germline V gene lookup returns CDR1 SGHTA and CDR2 FQGNSA. The CDR3 is made up of 17 amino acids. Trimming removed 3 bases from V and 0 bases from J, with 15 bases in between. Study-wide findings and caveats: Collection times varied between progressing and sustained-remission patients.

The material sequenced was PBMCs, taken after 12 months of ibrutinib treatment. The TCR originated in a human donor with chronic lymphocytic leukemia. The chain joins TRBV7-2 to TRBJ1-5; tentatively, D is TRBD1 (5 bases). The CDR3 DNA sequence: TGTGCCAGCAGCTTGGGGGTGGGTTCGTATAGCAATCAGCCCCAGCATTTT. Residues: CASSLGVGSYSNQPQHF. The full variable domain, with the rest looked up from reference TRBV7-2 and TRBJ1-5, is GAGVSQSPSNKVTEKGKDVELRCDPISGHTALYWYRQSLGQGLEFLIYFQGNSAPDKSGLPSDRFSAERTGGSVSTLTIQRTQQEDSAVYLCASSLGVGSYSNQPQHFGDGTRLSIL.